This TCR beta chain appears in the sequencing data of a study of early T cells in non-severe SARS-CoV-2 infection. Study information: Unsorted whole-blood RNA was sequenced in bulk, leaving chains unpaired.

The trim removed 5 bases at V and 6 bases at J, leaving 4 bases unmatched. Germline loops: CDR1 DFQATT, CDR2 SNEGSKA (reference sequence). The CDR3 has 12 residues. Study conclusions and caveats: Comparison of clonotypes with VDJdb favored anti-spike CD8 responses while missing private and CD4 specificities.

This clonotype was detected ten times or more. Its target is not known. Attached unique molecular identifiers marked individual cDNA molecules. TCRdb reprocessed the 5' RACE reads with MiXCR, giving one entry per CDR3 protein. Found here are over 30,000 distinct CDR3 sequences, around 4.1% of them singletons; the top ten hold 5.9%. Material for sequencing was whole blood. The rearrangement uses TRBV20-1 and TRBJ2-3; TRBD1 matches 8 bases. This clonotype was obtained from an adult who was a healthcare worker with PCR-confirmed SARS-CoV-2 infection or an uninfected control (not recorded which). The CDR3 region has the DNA TGCAGTGCTCGACAGGGGCTGGATACGCAGTATTTT. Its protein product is CSARQGLDTQYF.